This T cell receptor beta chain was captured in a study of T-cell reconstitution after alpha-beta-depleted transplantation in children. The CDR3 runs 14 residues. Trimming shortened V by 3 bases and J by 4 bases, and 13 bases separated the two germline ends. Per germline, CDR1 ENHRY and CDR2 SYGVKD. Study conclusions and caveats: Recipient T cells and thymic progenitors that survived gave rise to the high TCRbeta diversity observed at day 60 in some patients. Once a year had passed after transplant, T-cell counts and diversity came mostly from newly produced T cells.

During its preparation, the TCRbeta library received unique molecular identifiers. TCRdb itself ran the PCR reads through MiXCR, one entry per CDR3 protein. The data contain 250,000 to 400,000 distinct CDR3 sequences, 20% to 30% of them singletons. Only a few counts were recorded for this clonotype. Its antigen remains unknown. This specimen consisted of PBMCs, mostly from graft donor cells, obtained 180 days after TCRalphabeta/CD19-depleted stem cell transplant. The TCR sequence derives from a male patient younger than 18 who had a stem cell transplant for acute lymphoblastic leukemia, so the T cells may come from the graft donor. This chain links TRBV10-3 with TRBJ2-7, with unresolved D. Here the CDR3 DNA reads TGTGCCATCAGTGATCCCCCTTTGGGGTACGAGCAGTACTTC. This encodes CAISDPPLGYEQYF.